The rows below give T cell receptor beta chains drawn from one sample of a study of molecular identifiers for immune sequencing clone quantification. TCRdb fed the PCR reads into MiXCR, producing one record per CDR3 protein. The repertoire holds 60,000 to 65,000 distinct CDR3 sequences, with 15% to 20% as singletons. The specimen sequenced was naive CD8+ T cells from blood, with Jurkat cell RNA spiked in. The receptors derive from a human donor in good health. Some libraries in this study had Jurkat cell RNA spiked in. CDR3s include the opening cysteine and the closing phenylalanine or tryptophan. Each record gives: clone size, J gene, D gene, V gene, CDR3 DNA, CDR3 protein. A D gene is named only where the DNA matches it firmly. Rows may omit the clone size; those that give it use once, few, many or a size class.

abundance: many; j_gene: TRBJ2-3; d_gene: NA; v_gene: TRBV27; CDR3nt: TGTGCCAGCAGTTTAGTACAACACACAGATACGCAGTATTTT; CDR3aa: CASSLVQHTDTQYF
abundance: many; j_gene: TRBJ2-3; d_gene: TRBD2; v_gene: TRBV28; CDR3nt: TGTGCCAGCGCGGGGGTCACGCAGTATTTT; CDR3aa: CASAGVTQYF
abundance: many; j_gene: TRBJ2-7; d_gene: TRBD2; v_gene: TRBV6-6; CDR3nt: TGTGCCAGCAGCCTCAAGTCGGAGCGGGAGGGCGAGCAGTACTTC; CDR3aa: CASSLKSEREGEQYF
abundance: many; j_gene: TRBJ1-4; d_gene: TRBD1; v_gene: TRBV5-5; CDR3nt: TGTGCCAGCAGCGGACGACAGGGGGTTGTTGAAAAACTGTTTTTT; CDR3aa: CASSGRQGVVEKLFF
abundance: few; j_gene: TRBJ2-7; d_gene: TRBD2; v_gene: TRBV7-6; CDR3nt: TGTGCCAGCAGCGTTGGGACTAGCGCCACCTACGAGCAGTACTTC; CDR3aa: CASSVGTSATYEQYF
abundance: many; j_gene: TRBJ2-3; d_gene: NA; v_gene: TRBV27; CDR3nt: TGTGCCAGCAGTGTCCTCGACACAGATACGCAGTATTTT; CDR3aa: CASSVLDTDTQYF
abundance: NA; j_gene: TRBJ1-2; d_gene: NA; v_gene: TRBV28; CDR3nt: TGTGCCGGCAACACCGGGACGGATCGCTACACCTTC; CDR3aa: CAGNTGTDRYTF
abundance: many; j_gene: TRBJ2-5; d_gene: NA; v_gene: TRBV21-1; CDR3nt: TGTGCCAGCAGCGCGTCAGTCGGGCAAGAGACCCAGTACTTC; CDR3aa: CASSASVGQETQYF
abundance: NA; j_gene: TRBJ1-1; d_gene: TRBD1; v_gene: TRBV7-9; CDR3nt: TGTGCCAGCAGACGAAGGACAGGGAGCACTGAAGCTTTCTTT; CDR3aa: CASRRRTGSTEAFF
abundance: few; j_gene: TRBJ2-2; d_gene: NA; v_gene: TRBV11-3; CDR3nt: TGTGCCAGCAGCTTAGAGGCTACCCTCCTGAACACCGGGGAGCTGTTTTTT; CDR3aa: CASSLEATLLNTGELFF
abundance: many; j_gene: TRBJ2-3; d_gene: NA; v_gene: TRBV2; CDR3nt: TGTGCCAGCAGTGAAGACCCAAGACCGGATACGCAGTATTTT; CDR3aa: CASSEDPRPDTQYF
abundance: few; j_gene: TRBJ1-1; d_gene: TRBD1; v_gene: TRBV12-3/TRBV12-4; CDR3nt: TGTGCCAGCAACAGGGGACAGGTCACTGAAGCTTTCTTT; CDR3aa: CASNRGQVTEAFF
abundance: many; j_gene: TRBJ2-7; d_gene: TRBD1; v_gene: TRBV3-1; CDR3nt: TGTGCCAGCAGCCAAGCAAAGGGAGGGACAGGGATCTACGAGCAGTACTTC; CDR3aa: CASSQAKGGTGIYEQYF
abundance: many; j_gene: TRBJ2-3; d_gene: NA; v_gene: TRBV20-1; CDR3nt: TGCAGTGCTAGAGAGGACAGTACCACAGATACGCAGTATTTT; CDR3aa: CSAREDSTTDTQYF
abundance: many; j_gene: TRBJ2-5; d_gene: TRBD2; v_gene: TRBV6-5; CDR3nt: TGTGCCAGCAGTAAGACTCTCGCGGGAGGCGAGACCCAGTACTTC; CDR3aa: CASSKTLAGGETQYF